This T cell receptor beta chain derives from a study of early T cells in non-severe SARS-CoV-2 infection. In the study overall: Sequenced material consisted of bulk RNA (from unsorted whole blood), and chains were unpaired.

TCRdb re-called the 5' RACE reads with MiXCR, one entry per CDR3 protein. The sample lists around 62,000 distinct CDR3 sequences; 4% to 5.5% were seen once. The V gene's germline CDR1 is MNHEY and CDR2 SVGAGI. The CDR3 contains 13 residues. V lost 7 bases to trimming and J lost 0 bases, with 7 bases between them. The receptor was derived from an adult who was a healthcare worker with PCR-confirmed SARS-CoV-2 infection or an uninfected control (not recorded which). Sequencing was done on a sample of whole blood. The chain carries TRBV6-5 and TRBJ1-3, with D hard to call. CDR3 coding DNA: TGTGCCAGCACCCCCCTCTCTGGAAACACCATATATTTT. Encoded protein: CASTPLSGNTIYF.